Listed below are T cell receptor beta chains from one sample, sequenced in a study of T cell responses to AZD1222 COVID-19 vaccine. Sequencing used immunoSEQ multiplex PCR; TCRdb keeps in-frame clones, though not all of them. The sample consists of 70,000 to 85,000 clones, around four fifths of them appearing once. Sequencing used peripheral blood, obtained on day 0 of AZD1222 vaccination. Receptor source: an adult in good health. Both conserved end residues are part of each CDR3. D genes are given only for firm matches. For some rows the clone size is stated as once, few or many, or as a class when expanded; others skip it.

d_gene: TRBD1; v_gene: TRBV9; abundance: .; j_gene: TRBJ2-3; CDR3nt: TGTGCCAGCAGCTTCTCCGGGACAGGGGGGTCCACAGATACGCAGTATTTT; CDR3aa: CASSFSGTGGSTDTQYF
d_gene: .; v_gene: TRBV5-1; abundance: once; j_gene: TRBJ1-4; CDR3nt: TGCGCCAGCAGCTTGGATGGGCAAGTTAATGAAAAACTGTTTTTT; CDR3aa: CASSLDGQVNEKLFF
d_gene: .; v_gene: TRBV6-1; abundance: .; j_gene: TRBJ2-7; CDR3nt: TGTGCCAGCAGTGAGTCCGAGACTGCAAATTTC; CDR3aa: CASSESETANF
d_gene: TRBD1; v_gene: TRBV10-3; abundance: once; j_gene: TRBJ2-7; CDR3nt: TGTGCCACCTGGGACAGGGGGCTCTCTAACGAGCAGTACTTC; CDR3aa: CATWDRGLSNEQYF
d_gene: .; v_gene: TRBV5-5; abundance: .; j_gene: TRBJ2-1; CDR3nt: TGTGCCAGCAGCCGGACTTATTCCTACAATGAGCAGTTCTTC; CDR3aa: CASSRTYSYNEQFF
d_gene: TRBD1; v_gene: TRBV3-1/TRBV3-2; abundance: .; j_gene: TRBJ1-4; CDR3nt: TGTGCCAGCAGCTACAGGGGGGGAGAAAAACTGTTTTTT; CDR3aa: CASSYRGGEKLFF
d_gene: .; v_gene: TRBV28; abundance: .; j_gene: TRBJ1-2; CDR3nt: TGTGCCAGCAGTTTCTCACAGGGCTATGGCTACACCTTC; CDR3aa: CASSFSQGYGYTF
d_gene: .; v_gene: TRBV6-1; abundance: .; j_gene: TRBJ1-4; CDR3nt: TGTGCCAGCAGTGGGCGGAACCTTGCAACTAATGAAAAACTGTTTTTT; CDR3aa: CASSGRNLATNEKLFF
d_gene: .; v_gene: TRBV5-1; abundance: few; j_gene: TRBJ1-1; CDR3nt: TGCGCCAGCAGCGGAGCGGGAGGGTACACTGAAGCTTTCTTT; CDR3aa: CASSGAGGYTEAFF
d_gene: TRBD1; v_gene: TRBV7-9; abundance: .; j_gene: TRBJ2-7; CDR3nt: TGTGCCAGCAGCTCCGCTGGGACAGCAATCTACGAGCAGTACTTC; CDR3aa: CASSSAGTAIYEQYF
d_gene: .; v_gene: TRBV5-6; abundance: .; j_gene: TRBJ1-5; CDR3nt: TGTGCCAGCCAAAAGGGGAGCAATCAGCCCCAGCATTTT; CDR3aa: CASQKGSNQPQHF
d_gene: .; v_gene: TRBV9; abundance: .; j_gene: TRBJ1-2; CDR3nt: TGTGCCAGCAGCGCCTCGGACACACCTACTGGCTACACCTTC; CDR3aa: CASSASDTPTGYTF
d_gene: TRBD2; v_gene: TRBV10-1; abundance: few; j_gene: TRBJ2-7; CDR3nt: TGCGCCAGCAGCTCTGGCGTGGGACTAGCGGGAGACGAGCAGTACTTC; CDR3aa: CASSSGVGLAGDEQYF
d_gene: .; v_gene: TRBV7-9; abundance: .; j_gene: TRBJ1-2; CDR3nt: TGTGCCAGCAGCCCACCCCTAGTCTGGGGGAACTATGGCTACACCTTC; CDR3aa: CASSPPLVWGNYGYTF
d_gene: .; v_gene: TRBV3-1/TRBV3-2; abundance: .; j_gene: TRBJ1-3; CDR3nt: TGTGCCAGCAGCCAAGAAGGCGGTCCTGGAAACACCATATATTTT; CDR3aa: CASSQEGGPGNTIYF
d_gene: .; v_gene: TRBV19; abundance: .; j_gene: TRBJ2-3; CDR3nt: TGTGCCAGTAGTATAGATGGAACAGGGTCTTTTACAGATACGCAGTATTTT; CDR3aa: CASSIDGTGSFTDTQYF
d_gene: TRBD1; v_gene: TRBV2; abundance: .; j_gene: TRBJ2-7; CDR3nt: TGTGCCAGCAGCGCCGGGACAGGGACTTACGAGCAGTACTTC; CDR3aa: CASSAGTGTYEQYF
d_gene: .; v_gene: TRBV11-2; abundance: .; j_gene: TRBJ2-7; CDR3nt: TGTGCCAGCAGCGCCGGGGTAAGCGGGCCCTACGAGCAGTACTTC; CDR3aa: CASSAGVSGPYEQYF
d_gene: .; v_gene: TRBV2; abundance: .; j_gene: TRBJ1-4; CDR3nt: TGTGCCAGCAATACCGGACAGCTTAATGAAAAACTGTTTTTT; CDR3aa: CASNTGQLNEKLFF
d_gene: .; v_gene: TRBV11-2; abundance: .; j_gene: TRBJ2-7; CDR3nt: TGTGCCAGCAGCGCACTTACAGGCTACGAGCAGTACTTC; CDR3aa: CASSALTGYEQYF
d_gene: TRBD1; v_gene: TRBV5-6; abundance: .; j_gene: TRBJ1-4; CDR3nt: TGTGCCAGCAGCTCCACTAGACAGGGGGGTGAAAAACTGTTTTTT; CDR3aa: CASSSTRQGGEKLFF
d_gene: TRBD1; v_gene: TRBV5-5; abundance: .; j_gene: TRBJ1-2; CDR3nt: TGTGCCAGCAGCCCCGAGGGGACAGGGGGGAGTTATGGCTACACCTTC; CDR3aa: CASSPEGTGGSYGYTF
d_gene: .; v_gene: TRBV24-1; abundance: .; j_gene: TRBJ1-6; CDR3nt: TGTGCCACCAGTGATTTGTATCCCCTTGGAGGTTCCCCCCATAATTCACCCCTCCACTTT; CDR3aa: CATSDLYPLGGSPHNSPLHF
d_gene: .; v_gene: TRBV3-1/TRBV3-2; abundance: .; j_gene: TRBJ2-1; CDR3nt: TGTGCCAGCGCACACAACAATGAGCAGTTCTTC; CDR3aa: CASAHNNEQFF
d_gene: .; v_gene: TRBV14; abundance: .; j_gene: TRBJ1-2; CDR3nt: TGTGCCAGCAGCCGAAGAAGGGACTATGGCTACACCTTC; CDR3aa: CASSRRRDYGYTF
d_gene: .; v_gene: TRBV28; abundance: few; j_gene: TRBJ2-7; CDR3nt: TGTGCCAGCAGTTCGGGACATTCGCACTCCTACGAGCAGTACTTC; CDR3aa: CASSSGHSHSYEQYF
d_gene: .; v_gene: TRBV12-5; abundance: .; j_gene: TRBJ2-6; CDR3nt: TGTGCTAGTGGTTTAGGTTTCCCTGGGGCCAACGTCCTGACTTTC; CDR3aa: CASGLGFPGANVLTF
d_gene: TRBD1; v_gene: TRBV27; abundance: .; j_gene: TRBJ2-1; CDR3nt: TGTGCCAGCAGTCCCCGAGGGGGCAATTACAATGAGCAGTTCTTC; CDR3aa: CASSPRGGNYNEQFF
d_gene: TRBD1; v_gene: TRBV11-3; abundance: .; j_gene: TRBJ1-5; CDR3nt: TGTGCCAGCAGCTTAGAGGGTCGAGGACAGGGGGCAACTGATTGGAGTCAGCCCCAGCATTTT; CDR3aa: CASSLEGRGQGATDWSQPQHF
d_gene: .; v_gene: TRBV7-2; abundance: .; j_gene: TRBJ1-6; CDR3nt: TGTGCCAGCAGCTTCACTGCCTCCTATAATTCACCCCTCCACTTT; CDR3aa: CASSFTASYNSPLHF
d_gene: TRBD2; v_gene: TRBV12-3/TRBV12-4; abundance: .; j_gene: TRBJ2-7; CDR3nt: TGTGCCAGCAGTTGGGCAGGGAGGGCCGAGCAGTACTTC; CDR3aa: CASSWAGRAEQYF
d_gene: .; v_gene: TRBV10-2; abundance: .; j_gene: TRBJ2-7; CDR3nt: TGCGCCAGCAGCAACCCTGAGGCACAGCAGTACTTC; CDR3aa: CASSNPEAQQYF
d_gene: .; v_gene: TRBV5-4; abundance: .; j_gene: TRBJ2-3; CDR3nt: TGTGCCACCCAAGCTGGGGGCACAGATACGCAGTATTTT; CDR3aa: CATQAGGTDTQYF
d_gene: .; v_gene: TRBV7-2; abundance: .; j_gene: TRBJ1-2; CDR3nt: TGTGCCAGCAGCCCGCGTGTAGGGACGGACTATGGCTACACCTTC; CDR3aa: CASSPRVGTDYGYTF
d_gene: .; v_gene: TRBV18; abundance: .; j_gene: TRBJ2-2; CDR3nt: TGTGCCAGCTCACCACTGCGGTACACCGGGGAGCTGTTTTTT; CDR3aa: CASSPLRYTGELFF
d_gene: .; v_gene: TRBV4-1; abundance: .; j_gene: TRBJ2-1; CDR3nt: TGCGCCAGCAGCCAAGGGCGGGGGCCGTACAATGAGCAGTTCTTC; CDR3aa: CASSQGRGPYNEQFF
d_gene: .; v_gene: TRBV12-3/TRBV12-4; abundance: .; j_gene: TRBJ1-5; CDR3nt: TGTGCCAGCAGTTTTCCAGATCAGCCCCAGCATTTT; CDR3aa: CASSFPDQPQHF
d_gene: .; v_gene: TRBV2; abundance: .; j_gene: TRBJ2-2; CDR3nt: TGTGCCAGCAGTCCGTACGGTCGATCCACCGGGGAGCTGTTTTTT; CDR3aa: CASSPYGRSTGELFF
d_gene: TRBD2; v_gene: TRBV9; abundance: .; j_gene: TRBJ2-1; CDR3nt: TGTGCCAGCAGCGTAGGGGCCCTAGCGGGGGCCTACAATGAGCAGTTCTTC; CDR3aa: CASSVGALAGAYNEQFF
d_gene: .; v_gene: TRBV7-8; abundance: .; j_gene: TRBJ2-7; CDR3nt: TGTGCCAGCAGCTTAGGGGAACTTCCTGGCGAGCAGTACTTC; CDR3aa: CASSLGELPGEQYF
d_gene: .; v_gene: TRBV7-2; abundance: .; j_gene: TRBJ2-3; CDR3nt: TGTGCCAGCAGCTTGATCGGACTAAGCACAGATACGCAGTATTTT; CDR3aa: CASSLIGLSTDTQYF
d_gene: TRBD1; v_gene: TRBV6-4; abundance: once; j_gene: TRBJ1-2; CDR3nt: TGTGCCAGCGGGGCCGGGACAGGGTACGGTGGCACCTTC; CDR3aa: CASGAGTGYGGTF
d_gene: .; v_gene: TRBV5-1; abundance: .; j_gene: TRBJ2-2; CDR3nt: TGCGCCAGCAGCTTGGAGGGCCGGGGGCTACCCGGGGAGCTGTTTTTT; CDR3aa: CASSLEGRGLPGELFF
d_gene: TRBD2; v_gene: TRBV5-6; abundance: .; j_gene: TRBJ2-5; CDR3nt: TGTGCCAGCAGCGTTGGGACTAGCGGGGAAGAGACCCAGTACTTC; CDR3aa: CASSVGTSGEETQYF
d_gene: .; v_gene: TRBV6-5; abundance: .; j_gene: TRBJ2-7; CDR3nt: TGTGCCAGCACCATGGGGCTATTCGCCTACGAGCAGTACTTC; CDR3aa: CASTMGLFAYEQYF
d_gene: .; v_gene: TRBV5-5; abundance: .; j_gene: TRBJ1-2; CDR3nt: TGTGCCAGCAGCTTGGCTTTTAACAGGGCTACAGGCTACACCTTC; CDR3aa: CASSLAFNRATGYTF